Here is one T cell receptor beta chain with its context. This sample is drawn from a study of shared clonotypes between healthy human individuals. CDR1 SQVTM and CDR2 ANQGSEA come from the germline V gene. This CDR3 contains 12 residues. V lost 4 bases to trimming and J lost 5 bases, with 8 bases between them. Per the original data handling: Filtering differed for immunoSEQ, which gave only junction sequences without quality scores. Produced via immunoSEQ multiplex PCR; TCRdb's table is partial and in-frame only. V, J and clone size are those of that table, while D and trimming were read from the DNA. The sample lists about 490,000 clones; 70% to 80% were seen once.

The receptor's source is a woman between 40 and 55 years old in good health. Some clones in this sample may be carry-over from other donors' samples. The sequenced sample was PBMCs. The V call is TRBV29-1, the J call TRBJ1-4; D not resolved. In nucleotides, the CDR3 is TGCAGCGTTGGGTCACCAAATGAAAAACTGTTTTTT. Translating it yields CSVGSPNEKLFF.